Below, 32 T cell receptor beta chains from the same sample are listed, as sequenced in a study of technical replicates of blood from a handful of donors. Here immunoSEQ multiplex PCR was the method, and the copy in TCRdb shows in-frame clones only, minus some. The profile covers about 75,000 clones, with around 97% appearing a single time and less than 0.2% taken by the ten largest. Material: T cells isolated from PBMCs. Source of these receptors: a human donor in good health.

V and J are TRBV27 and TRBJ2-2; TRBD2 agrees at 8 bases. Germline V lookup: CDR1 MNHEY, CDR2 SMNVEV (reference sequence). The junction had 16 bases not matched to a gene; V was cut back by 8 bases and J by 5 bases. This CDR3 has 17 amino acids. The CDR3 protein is CASGRGVAGPVTGELFF. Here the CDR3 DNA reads TGTGCCAGCGGGAGGGGTGTAGCGGGGCCGGTTACCGGGGAGCTGTTTTTT.

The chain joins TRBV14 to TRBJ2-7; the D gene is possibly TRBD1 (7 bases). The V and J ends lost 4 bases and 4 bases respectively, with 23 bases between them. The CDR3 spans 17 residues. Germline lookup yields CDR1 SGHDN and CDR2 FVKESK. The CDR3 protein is CASSPRGKGTESYEQYF. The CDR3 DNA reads TGTGCCAGCAGCCCGCGGGGAAAAGGGACAGAATCTTACGAGCAGTACTTC.

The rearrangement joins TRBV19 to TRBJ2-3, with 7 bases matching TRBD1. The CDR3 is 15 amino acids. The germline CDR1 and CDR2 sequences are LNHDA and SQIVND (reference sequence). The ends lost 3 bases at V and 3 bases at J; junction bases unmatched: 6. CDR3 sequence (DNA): TGTGCCAGTAGTATTGGTACAGGGGTTACAGATACGCAGTATTTT. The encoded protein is CASSIGTGVTDTQYF.

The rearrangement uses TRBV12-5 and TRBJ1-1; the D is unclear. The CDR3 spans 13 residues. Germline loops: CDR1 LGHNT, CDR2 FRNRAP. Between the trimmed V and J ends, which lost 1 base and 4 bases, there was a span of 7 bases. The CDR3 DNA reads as TGTGCTAGTGGTTTGGGATCGGTCACTGAAGCTTTCTTT. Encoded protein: CASGLGSVTEAFF.

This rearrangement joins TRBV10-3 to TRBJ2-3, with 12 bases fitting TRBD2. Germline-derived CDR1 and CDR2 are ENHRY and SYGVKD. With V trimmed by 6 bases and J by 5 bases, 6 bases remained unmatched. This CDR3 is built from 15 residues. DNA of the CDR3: TGTGCCATCAGGAAGACTAGCGGGAGAGGAGATACGCAGTATTTT. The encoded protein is CAIRKTSGRGDTQYF.

The CDR3: CASSLQKWGGTGQPQHF. For the CDR3, the DNA is TGTGCCAGCAGTTTACAAAAGTGGGGGGGCACTGGTCAGCCCCAGCATTTT. This chain uses TRBV28 with TRBJ1-5, with a tentative D call TRBD1 (6 bases). Trimming pared 2 bases from V and 6 bases from J, leaving 20 bases between. The CDR3 has 17 residues. Germline V CDR1 and CDR2: MDHEN, SYDVKM.

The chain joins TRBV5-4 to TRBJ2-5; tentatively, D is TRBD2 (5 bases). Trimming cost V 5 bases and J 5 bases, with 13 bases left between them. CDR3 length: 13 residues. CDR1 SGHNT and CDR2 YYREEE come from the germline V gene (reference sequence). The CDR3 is CASRGEARETQYF. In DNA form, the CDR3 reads TGTGCCAGCAGGGGAGAGGCGAGGGAGACCCAGTACTTC.

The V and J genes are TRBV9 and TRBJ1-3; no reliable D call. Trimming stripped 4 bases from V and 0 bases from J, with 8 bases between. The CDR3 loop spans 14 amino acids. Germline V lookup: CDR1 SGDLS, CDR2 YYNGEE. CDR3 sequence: CASSLQHSGNTIYF. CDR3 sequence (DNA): TGTGCCAGCAGCCTACAGCACTCTGGAAACACCATATATTTT.

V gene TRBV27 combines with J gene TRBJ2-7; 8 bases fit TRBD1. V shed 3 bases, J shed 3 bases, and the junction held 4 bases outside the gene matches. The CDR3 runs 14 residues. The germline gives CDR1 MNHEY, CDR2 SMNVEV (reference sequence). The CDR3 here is CASSFGQGSYEQYF. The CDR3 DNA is TGTGCCAGCAGTTTCGGACAGGGTAGCTACGAGCAGTACTTC.

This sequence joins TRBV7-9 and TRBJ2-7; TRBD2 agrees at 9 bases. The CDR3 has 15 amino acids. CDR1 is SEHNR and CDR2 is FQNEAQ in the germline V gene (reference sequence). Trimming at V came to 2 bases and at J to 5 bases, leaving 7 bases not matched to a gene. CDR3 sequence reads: CASSLSPIAGDEQYF. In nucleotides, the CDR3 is TGTGCCAGCAGCTTATCACCTATAGCGGGAGACGAGCAGTACTTC.

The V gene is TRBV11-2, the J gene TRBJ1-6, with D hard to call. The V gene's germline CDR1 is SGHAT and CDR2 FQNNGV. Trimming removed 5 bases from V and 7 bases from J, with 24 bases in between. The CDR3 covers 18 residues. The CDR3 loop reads CASSHRVRGIPRNSPLHF. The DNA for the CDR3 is TGTGCCAGCAGCCATCGGGTTCGGGGAATCCCTCGGAATTCACCCCTCCACTTT.

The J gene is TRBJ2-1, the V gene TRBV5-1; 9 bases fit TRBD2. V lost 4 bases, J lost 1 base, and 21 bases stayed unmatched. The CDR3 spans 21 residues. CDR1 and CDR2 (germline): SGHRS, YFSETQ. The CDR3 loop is CASSPGRGIIAGEGSYNEQFF. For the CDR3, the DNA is TGCGCCAGCAGCCCGGGAAGGGGGATCATAGCGGGAGAGGGTTCCTACAATGAGCAGTTCTTC.

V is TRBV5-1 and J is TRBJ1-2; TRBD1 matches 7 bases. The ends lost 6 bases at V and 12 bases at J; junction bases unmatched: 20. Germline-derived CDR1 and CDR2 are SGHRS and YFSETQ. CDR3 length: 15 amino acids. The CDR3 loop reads CASKGADREPLTHTF. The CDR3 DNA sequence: TGCGCCAGCAAAGGAGCCGACAGGGAACCCCTTACTCACACCTTC. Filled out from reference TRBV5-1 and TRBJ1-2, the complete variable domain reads KAGVTQTPRYLIKTRGQQVTLSCSPISGHRSVSWYQQTPGQGLQFLFEYFSETQRNKGNFPGRFSGRQFSNSRSEMNVSTLELGDSALYLCASKGADREPLTHTFGSGTRLTVV.

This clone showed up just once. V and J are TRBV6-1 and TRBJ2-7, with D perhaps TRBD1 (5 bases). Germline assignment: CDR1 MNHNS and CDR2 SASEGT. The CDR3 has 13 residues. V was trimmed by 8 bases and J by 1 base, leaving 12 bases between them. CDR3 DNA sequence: TGTGCCAGCCAACTACAGGAATCCTACGAGCAGTACTTC. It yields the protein CASQLQESYEQYF.

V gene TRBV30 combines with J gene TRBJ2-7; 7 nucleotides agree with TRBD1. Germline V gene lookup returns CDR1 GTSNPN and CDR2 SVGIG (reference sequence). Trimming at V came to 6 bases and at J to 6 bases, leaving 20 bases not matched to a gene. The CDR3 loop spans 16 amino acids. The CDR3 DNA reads TGTGCCTGTTCTTTCCTTCCTACAGGGGTGGTCGGCGAGCAGTACTTC. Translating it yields CACSFLPTGVVGEQYF.

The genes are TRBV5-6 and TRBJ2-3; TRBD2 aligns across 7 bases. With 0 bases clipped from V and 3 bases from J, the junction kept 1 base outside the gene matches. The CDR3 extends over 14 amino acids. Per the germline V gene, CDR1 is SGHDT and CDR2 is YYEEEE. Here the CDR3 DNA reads TGTGCCAGCAGCTTGGGCGGGGGAACAGATACGCAGTATTTT. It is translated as CASSLGGGTDTQYF.

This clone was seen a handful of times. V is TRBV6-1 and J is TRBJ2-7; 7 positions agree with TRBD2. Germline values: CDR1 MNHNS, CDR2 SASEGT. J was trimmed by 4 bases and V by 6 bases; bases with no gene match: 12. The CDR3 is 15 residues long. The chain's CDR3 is CASRATSAGPYEQYF. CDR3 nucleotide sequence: TGTGCCAGCAGGGCTACTAGCGCGGGCCCGTACGAGCAGTACTTC.

This chain's CDR3 is CASSLYETSAFYEQYF. In DNA form, the CDR3 reads TGTGCCAGCAGCTTATACGAGACTAGCGCTTTCTACGAGCAGTACTTC. This rearrangement joins TRBV11-2 to TRBJ2-7, with TRBD2 identical over 8 bases. Germline-derived CDR1 and CDR2 are SGHAT and FQNNGV. V gave up 2 bases and J gave up 3 bases; unmatched junction bases: 9. The CDR3 runs 16 residues.

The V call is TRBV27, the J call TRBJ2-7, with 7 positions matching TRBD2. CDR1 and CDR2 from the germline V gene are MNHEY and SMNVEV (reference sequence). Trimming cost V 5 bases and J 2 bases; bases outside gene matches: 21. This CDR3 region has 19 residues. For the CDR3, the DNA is TGTGCCAGCAGTAGGGTCCCCCGGGTTAGCGGGCCTGTCACCTACGAGCAGTACTTC. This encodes CASSRVPRVSGPVTYEQYF.

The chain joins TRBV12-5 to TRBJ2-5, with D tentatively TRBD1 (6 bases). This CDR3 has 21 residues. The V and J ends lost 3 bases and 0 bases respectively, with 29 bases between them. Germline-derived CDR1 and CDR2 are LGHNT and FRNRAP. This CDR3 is CASGFITSLQGPRSDQETQYF. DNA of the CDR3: TGTGCTAGTGGTTTCATCACCTCCTTACAGGGTCCCCGAAGCGACCAAGAGACCCAGTACTTC.

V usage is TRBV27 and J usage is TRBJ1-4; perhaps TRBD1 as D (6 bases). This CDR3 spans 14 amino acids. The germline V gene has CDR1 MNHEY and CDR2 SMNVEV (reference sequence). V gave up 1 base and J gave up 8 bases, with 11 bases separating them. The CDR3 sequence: CASSLYPGEEKLFF. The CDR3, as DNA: TGTGCCAGCAGTTTATACCCAGGGGAGGAAAAACTGTTTTTT.

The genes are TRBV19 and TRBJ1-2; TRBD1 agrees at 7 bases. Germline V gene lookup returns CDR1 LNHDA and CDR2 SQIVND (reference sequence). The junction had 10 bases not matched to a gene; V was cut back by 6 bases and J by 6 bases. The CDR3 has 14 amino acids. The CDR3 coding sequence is TGTGCCAGTAGACCATACCGGGACAGCGATGGCTACACCTTC. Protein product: CASRPYRDSDGYTF.

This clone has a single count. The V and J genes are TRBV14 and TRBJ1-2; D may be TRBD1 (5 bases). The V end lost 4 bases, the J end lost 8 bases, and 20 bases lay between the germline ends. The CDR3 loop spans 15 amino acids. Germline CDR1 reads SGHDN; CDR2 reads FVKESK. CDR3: CASSPSADKRRGYTF. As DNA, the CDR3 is TGTGCCAGCAGCCCGTCGGCGGACAAACGGAGAGGCTACACCTTC.

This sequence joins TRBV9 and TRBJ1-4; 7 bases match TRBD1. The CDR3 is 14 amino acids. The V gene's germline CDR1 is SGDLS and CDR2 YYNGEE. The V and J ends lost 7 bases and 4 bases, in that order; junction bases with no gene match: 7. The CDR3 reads CASAKGQLNEKLFF. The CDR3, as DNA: TGTGCCAGCGCAAAGGGACAGCTTAATGAAAAACTGTTTTTT.

CDR3 protein: CASSVSAAGGRETQYF. Written as DNA, the CDR3 is TGTGCCAGCAGCGTATCCGCAGCGGGGGGCCGTGAGACCCAGTACTTC. J is TRBJ2-5 and V is TRBV9; 9 bases agree with TRBD2. The CDR3 is made up of 16 amino acids. Germline CDR1 SGDLS, CDR2 YYNGEE. The V segment lost 1 base and the J segment 5 bases; nucleotides outside the gene matches: 9.

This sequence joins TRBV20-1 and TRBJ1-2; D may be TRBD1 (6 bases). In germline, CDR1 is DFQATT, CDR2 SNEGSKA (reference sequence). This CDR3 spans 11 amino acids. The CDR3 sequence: CGRDTNYGYTF. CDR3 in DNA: TGCGGCAGGGACACCAACTATGGCTACACCTTC.

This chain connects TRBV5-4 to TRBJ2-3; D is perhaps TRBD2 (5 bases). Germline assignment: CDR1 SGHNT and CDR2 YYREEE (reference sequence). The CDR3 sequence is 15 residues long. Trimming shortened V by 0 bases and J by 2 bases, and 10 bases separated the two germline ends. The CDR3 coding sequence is TGTGCCAGCAGCTTGGGTAGCGCCGACACAGATACGCAGTATTTT. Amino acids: CASSLGSADTDTQYF.

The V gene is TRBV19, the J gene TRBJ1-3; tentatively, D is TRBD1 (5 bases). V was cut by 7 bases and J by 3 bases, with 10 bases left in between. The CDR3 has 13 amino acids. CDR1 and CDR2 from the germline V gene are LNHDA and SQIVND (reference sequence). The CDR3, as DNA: TGTGCCAGTACCCCCCAGGGTGGAAACACCATATATTTT. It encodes CASTPQGGNTIYF.

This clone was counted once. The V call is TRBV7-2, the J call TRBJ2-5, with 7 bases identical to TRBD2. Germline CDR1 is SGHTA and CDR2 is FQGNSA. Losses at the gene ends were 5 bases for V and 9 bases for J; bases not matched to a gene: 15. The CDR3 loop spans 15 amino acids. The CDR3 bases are TGTGCCAGCAGCACAGCCCGACTAGCCGGGCGGTCCCAGTACTTC. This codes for CASSTARLAGRSQYF. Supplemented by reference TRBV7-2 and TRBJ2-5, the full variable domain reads GAGVSQSPSNKVTEKGKDVELRCDPISGHTALYWYRQSLGQGLEFLIYFQGNSAPDKSGLPSDRFSAERTGGSVSTLTIQRTQQEDSAVYLCASSTARLAGRSQYFGPGTRLLVL.

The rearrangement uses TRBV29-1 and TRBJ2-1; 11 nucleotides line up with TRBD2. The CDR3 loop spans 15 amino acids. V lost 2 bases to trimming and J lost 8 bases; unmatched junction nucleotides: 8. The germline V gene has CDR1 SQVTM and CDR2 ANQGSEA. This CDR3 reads CSVEKRLAGSYEQFF. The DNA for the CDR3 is TGCAGCGTTGAAAAACGACTAGCGGGGTCGTATGAGCAGTTCTTC.

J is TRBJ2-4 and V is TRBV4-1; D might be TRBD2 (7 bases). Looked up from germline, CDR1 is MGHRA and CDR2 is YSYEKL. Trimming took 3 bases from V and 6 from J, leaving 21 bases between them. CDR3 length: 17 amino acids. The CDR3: CASSQNHLGGGVNIQYF. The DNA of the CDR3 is TGCGCCAGCAGCCAGAACCATCTAGGAGGGGGGGTAAACATTCAGTACTTC.

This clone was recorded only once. The CDR3 region is CASSPFGAGDSTDTQYF. The CDR3 DNA sequence: TGCGCCAGCAGCCCGTTCGGCGCGGGAGACTCAACAGATACGCAGTATTTT. V and J are TRBV4-1 and TRBJ2-3, with 7 bases aligning to TRBD2. Looked up from germline, CDR1 is MGHRA and CDR2 is YSYEKL. The trim removed 4 bases at V and 3 bases at J, leaving 13 bases unmatched. The CDR3 extends over 17 amino acids.